A selection of T cell receptor beta chains follows, all from one sample in a study of CD8 T cells in ankylosing spondylitis. TCRdb reprocessed the 5' RACE reads with MiXCR, giving one entry per CDR3 protein. The data contain about 400,000 distinct CDR3 sequences, about 20% of them seen just once; the ten biggest clones take up 16%. Sequenced sample: blood, either unsorted or a sorted T cell fraction (not recorded which). The receptors originated from a male donor with ankylosing spondylitis. The CDR3 runs from the conserved cysteine through the conserved F or W. D genes are given only for firm matches. Some rows have no size entry. The others give once, few or many, or a class for an expanded clone.

TRBD2	TRBV5-6	TRBJ2-1	-	TGTGCCAGCAGCTTTGGGGCTAGCGGGAGCTCCTACAATGAGCAGTTCTTC	CASSFGASGSSYNEQFF
-	TRBV21-1	TRBJ2-1	few	TGTGCCAGCAGCAAATGGAGGGACAGGGGCTCTACCAGAGCCTATGAGCAGTTCTTC	CASSKWRDRGSTRAYEQFF
-	TRBV19	TRBJ2-1	-	TGTGCCAGTAGTATAGAGGGAGCAGGGTGGTACAATGAGCAGTTCTTC	CASSIEGAGWYNEQFF
-	TRBV6-1	TRBJ1-2	few	TGTGCCAGCAGGGACCGGGGGAATTCCGGCTACACCTTC	CASRDRGNSGYTF
TRBD1	TRBV20-1	TRBJ2-7	-	TGCAGTGCTAGAGATCGGTTCGACAGGGGTACATTGGAGCAGTACTTC	CSARDRFDRGTLEQYF
TRBD1	TRBV7-9	TRBJ2-7	-	TGTGCCAGCAGCTCTGACGGGACAGGGATGTACGAGCAGTACTTC	CASSSDGTGMYEQYF
-	TRBV9	TRBJ1-6	-	TGTGCCAGCAGCGTAGAAAATAATTCACCCTTCCACTTT	CASSVENNSPFHF
-	TRBV7-2	TRBJ2-7	many	TGTGCCAGCAGCTCGGGTCCTAACTCCTCCGAGCAGTACTTC	CASSSGPNSSEQYF
-	TRBV20-1	TRBJ2-1	-	TGCAGTGCCGAAGACGCCCATGAGCAGTTCTTC	CSAEDAHEQFF
TRBD2	TRBV6-5	TRBJ2-1	few	TGTGCCAGCAGTTCCGTAGCGGGAACCACAGGGGAGCAGTTCTTC	CASSSVAGTTGEQFF
TRBD2	TRBV20-1	TRBJ2-7	-	TGCAGTGCCCAAAGCGGGAGGGCCGTCGGGTACGAGCAGTACTTC	CSAQSGRAVGYEQYF
TRBD1	TRBV10-3	TRBJ1-5	-	TGTGCCATCGGTCCCAGTGACAGGGCCGGTCAGCCCCAGCATTTT	CAIGPSDRAGQPQHF
-	TRBV28	TRBJ2-2	-	TGTGCCAGCAGCCCGATTGGGGTCTCGAACACCGGGGAGCTGTTTTTT	CASSPIGVSNTGELFF
TRBD1	TRBV10-3	TRBJ2-2	once	TGTGCCATCAACACAGGGGGCACCGGGGAGCTGTTTTTT	CAINTGGTGELFF
-	TRBV20-1	TRBJ1-4	-	TGCAGTGCTAGGTGGGGGGGCGCGGGCCTGTTTTTT	CSARWGGAGLFF
-	TRBV3-1	TRBJ1-3	few	TGTGCCAGCAGCCAACCTGGGTTCGGAAACACCATATATTTT	CASSQPGFGNTIYF
TRBD1	TRBV15	TRBJ2-3	few	TGTGCCACTAACCGGGACAGGAGAACAGATACGCAGTATTTT	CATNRDRRTDTQYF
-	TRBV6-1	TRBJ2-7	-	TGTGCCAGCAGTGAAGGAGTGCCCAGCGAGCAGTACTTC	CASSEGVPSEQYF
-	TRBV7-9	TRBJ1-3	few	TGTGCCAGCAGCCCCTCCGGCGACTCTGGAAACACCATATATTTT	CASSPSGDSGNTIYF
TRBD1	TRBV25-1	TRBJ2-5	-	TGTGCCAGCAGTGAATTCCGGGACAGTCTCCACCAAGAGACCCAGTACTTC	CASSEFRDSLHQETQYF
-	TRBV20-1	TRBJ2-1	-	TGCAGTGCTAGAGATCTACGGGTCTACAATGAGCAGTTCTTC	CSARDLRVYNEQFF
-	TRBV12-3/TRBV12-4	TRBJ2-1	-	TGTGCCAGCAGCCCCCAACAGTCGGGATCGGATGAGCAGTTCTTC	CASSPQQSGSDEQFF
TRBD1	TRBV5-1	TRBJ2-7	-	TGCGCCAGCAGCCCCCCGGGACAGCTCTACGAGCAGTACTTC	CASSPPGQLYEQYF
-	TRBV21-1	TRBJ2-7	few	TGTGCCATAACCCGGAGGCAGGATTCCTCCTACGAGCAGTACTTC	CAITRRQDSSYEQYF
-	TRBV6-2/TRBV6-3	TRBJ1-1	-	TGTGCCAGCAGCCGACCCTCCAGGGCGAACACTGAAGCTTTCTTT	CASSRPSRANTEAFF
-	TRBV7-2	TRBJ2-2	-	TGTGCCAGCAGCTTAATGACTGCGGCCCCTCCCGGGGAGCTGTTTTTT	CASSLMTAAPPGELFF
TRBD2	TRBV20-1	TRBJ2-7	few	TGCAGTGCTAGGGGACTAGCGGGGATTCACGAGCAGTACTTC	CSARGLAGIHEQYF
TRBD2	TRBV20-1	TRBJ2-3	few	TGCAGTGTAGATGGGAGGGTCTCAGATACGCAGTATTTT	CSVDGRVSDTQYF
-	TRBV21-1	TRBJ2-2	few	TGTGCCAGCAGCAAAGCCTTAAGACACCCCGCGAACACCGGGGAGCTGTTTTTT	CASSKALRHPANTGELFF
-	TRBV28	TRBJ2-1	-	TGTGCCAGCAGTTTTCGGGCTTCCAACCACAATGAGCAGTTCTTC	CASSFRASNHNEQFF
-	TRBV15	TRBJ2-5	-	TGTGCCACCAGCAGAGATAAGGGGGATGGAGAGACCCAGTACTTC	CATSRDKGDGETQYF
-	TRBV11-2	TRBJ2-1	few	TGTGCCAGCAACTGGGGGAATGAGCAGTTCTTC	CASNWGNEQFF
TRBD2	TRBV5-4	TRBJ2-3	-	TGTGCCAGCAGCCGAGGACTAGCGGGAGGGGACACAGATACGCAGTATTTT	CASSRGLAGGDTDTQYF
-	TRBV20-1	TRBJ1-2	-	TGCAGCAGAACCGAAGGGGACTATGGCTACACCTTC	CSRTEGDYGYTF
-	TRBV14	TRBJ2-5	-	TGTGCCAGCAGCCCCCGACCCAGACAAGAGACCCAGTACTTC	CASSPRPRQETQYF
-	TRBV20-1	TRBJ2-7	few	TGCAGTGCTAGAGTTAGGGCCGAGACCTACGAGCAGTACTTC	CSARVRAETYEQYF
TRBD1	TRBV28	TRBJ1-2	-	TGTGCCAGCACTTACGGACAGGGCTTCTATGGCTACACCTTC	CASTYGQGFYGYTF
-	TRBV4-2	TRBJ1-5	-	TGTGCCAGCAGCTTGGGGCGTGCCAGCGGGCAGCCCCAGCATTTT	CASSLGRASGQPQHF
TRBD1	TRBV5-5	TRBJ2-2	-	TGTGCCAGCAGCTTTACCTGGACAGGGACGAACACCGGGGAGCTGTTTTTT	CASSFTWTGTNTGELFF
TRBD2	TRBV27	TRBJ2-1	few	TGTGCCAGCAGTTGGGGGACTAGCGGGAGGGCGGTTGAGCAGTTCTTC	CASSWGTSGRAVEQFF
-	TRBV7-3	TRBJ2-3	many	TGTGCCAGCAGCCCAACAGGGAGTCGGACAGATACGCAGTATTTT	CASSPTGSRTDTQYF
TRBD1	TRBV18	TRBJ1-5	-	TGTGCCAGCTCAGGCCAGGGGGCAGGCAATCAGCCCCAGCATTTT	CASSGQGAGNQPQHF
-	TRBV15	TRBJ1-3	-	TGTGCCACCAGCAGAGATCGACATCGGGGTGCTGGAAACACCATATATTTT	CATSRDRHRGAGNTIYF
TRBD1	TRBV20-1	TRBJ2-2	-	TGCAGTGCTAGGGGACAGGGCGCCGGGGAGCTGTTTTTT	CSARGQGAGELFF
-	TRBV5-6	TRBJ2-3	-	TGTGCCAGCAGCCCGGTGGGATACACAGATACGCAGTATTTT	CASSPVGYTDTQYF
-	TRBV28	TRBJ2-5	-	TGTGCCAGCAGCCGGGCGGGGTCAGAGACCCAGTACTTC	CASSRAGSETQYF
TRBD1	TRBV20-1	TRBJ1-5	-	TGCAGTGCCGGTTCGGGACAGGGGGCCTACAATCAGCCCCAGCATTTT	CSAGSGQGAYNQPQHF
-	TRBV21-1	TRBJ2-7	-	TGTGCCAGCAGCCTAGGGGGGGGTCGTAACTACGAGCAGTACTTC	CASSLGGGRNYEQYF
-	TRBV28	TRBJ2-3	-	TGTGCCAGCGGTCTAAGAGGCACAGATACGCAGTATTTT	CASGLRGTDTQYF
-	TRBV19	TRBJ1-1	-	TGTGCCAGTAGTATAGATCGTAATCAGGGGACTACGAACACTGAAGCTTTCTTT	CASSIDRNQGTTNTEAFF
TRBD2	TRBV7-9	TRBJ2-3	few	TGTGCCAGCAGTCCCAGCGGGAAGGGAAGAGATACGCAGTATTTT	CASSPSGKGRDTQYF
TRBD1	TRBV15	TRBJ2-7	few	TGTGCCACCAGCAGAGAGGACAGGGGGATATACGAGCAGTACTTC	CATSREDRGIYEQYF
-	TRBV10-3	TRBJ1-4	few	TGTGCCATCAGTGAGGGTCGTGGGCCCGAAAAACTGTTTTTT	CAISEGRGPEKLFF